Listed here are 26 T cell receptor beta chains from one sample, sequenced in a study of blood T cell repertoires in COVID-19. Method: immunoSEQ multiplex PCR; TCRdb's copy keeps in-frame clones and lacks some. The sample has some 140,000 clones; 84% are singletons. The sequencing sample was made of PBMCs or T cells enriched from blood (not recorded which). The receptors originated from a man in his forties or fifties with acute COVID-19.

The chain combines TRBV19 with TRBJ1-1, with D possibly TRBD1 on 5 matching bases. CDR3 size: 15 residues. V dropped 1 base and J dropped 2 bases, with 11 bases sitting between them. The V gene's germline CDR1 is LNHDA and CDR2 SQIVND (reference sequence). The CDR3 loop is CASSIAAGINTEAFF. CDR3 nucleotides: TGTGCCAGTAGTATAGCAGCAGGGATTAACACTGAAGCTTTCTTT.

The chain carries TRBV7-2 and TRBJ2-1, with 8 bases lining up with TRBD2. Germline CDR1 SGHTA, CDR2 FQGNSA. With 10 bases clipped from V and 7 bases from J, the junction kept 18 bases outside the gene matches. The CDR3 spans 16 residues. Here the CDR3 reads CATSSYVGGGRNEQFF. The CDR3 region has the DNA TGTGCCACTTCCAGCTACGTCGGGGGGGGCCGAAATGAGCAGTTCTTC.

V gene TRBV7-5 combines with J gene TRBJ2-3; TRBD2 is the table's D call and was not checked against the DNA. TRBV7-5 is labeled a pseudogene. The CDR3 is made up of 16 amino acids. CDR3 bases: TGTGTCAGAAGCCCCGGACTAGCGGGGGGCCTCGATACGCAGTATTTT. Its protein is CVRSPGLAGGLDTQYF.

This clone was counted once. The chain links TRBV18 to TRBJ2-2; possible D gene TRBD1, 6 bases. V was pared by 4 bases and J by 1 base, with 13 bases between. The germline V gene has CDR1 KGHSH and CDR2 LQKENI. The CDR3 length is 16 residues. The CDR3 bases are TGTGCCAGCTCACACCCAAGACAGGTGAACACCGGGGAGCTGTTTTTT. Encoded protein: CASSHPRQVNTGELFF.

V and J are TRBV7-7 and TRBJ2-1; 7 bases agree with TRBD2. Germline V lookup: CDR1 SSHAT, CDR2 FNYEAQ (reference sequence). Germline trimming cut 4 bases from V and 5 bases from J; bases unmatched to any gene: 14. This CDR3 comprises 17 residues. CDR3: CASSSTPSGLENNEQFF. The CDR3 region has the DNA TGTGCCAGCAGCTCGACGCCTAGCGGCCTCGAAAACAATGAGCAGTTCTTC.

This clone appeared a few times. The chain couples TRBV27 to TRBJ2-1; D is possibly TRBD2 (6 bases). CDR3 length: 14 amino acids. The germline V gene has CDR1 MNHEY and CDR2 SMNVEV (reference sequence). V dropped 5 bases and J dropped 4 bases, with 12 bases sitting between them. The DNA of the CDR3 is TGTGCCAGCAGTCCCCCCCGGGGGTACAATGAGCAGTTCTTC. Amino acids: CASSPPRGYNEQFF.

The rearrangement joins TRBV4-1 to TRBJ1-4; possibly TRBD1 for D (6 bases). The V gene lost 5 bases and the J gene lost 1 base, with 11 bases spanning the gap. The V gene's germline CDR1 is MGHRA and CDR2 YSYEKL. The CDR3 sequence is 15 residues long. CDR3 in amino acids: CASSAQGQTNEKLFF. CDR3 nucleotide sequence: TGCGCCAGCAGCGCGCAGGGACAAACTAATGAAAAACTGTTTTTT.

The chain recombines TRBV2 with TRBJ1-1; D is unclear. Trimming shortened V by 4 bases and J by 4 bases, and 10 bases separated the two germline ends. The CDR3 totals 13 residues. The germline V gene has CDR1 SNHLY and CDR2 FYNNEI. The chain's CDR3 is CASSGERGTEAFF. CDR3 nucleotides: TGTGCCAGCAGTGGGGAGCGGGGCACTGAAGCTTTCTTT.

The chain combines TRBV15 with TRBJ1-1, with D possibly TRBD1 on 5 matching bases. V was cut by 8 bases and J by 1 base, with 11 bases left in between. Germline values: CDR1 LNHNV, CDR2 YYDKDF (reference sequence). The CDR3 loop spans 13 amino acids. CDR3 residues: CATGIGQNTEAFF. The CDR3 DNA reads as TGTGCCACCGGAATTGGACAGAACACTGAAGCTTTCTTT.

This chain connects TRBV29-1 to TRBJ1-2; D perhaps matches TRBD1 (5 bases). The CDR3 has 13 amino acids. The V gene lost 7 bases and the J gene lost 2 bases, with 14 bases spanning the gap. Germline V CDR1 and CDR2: SQVTM, ANQGSEA. The CDR3 DNA sequence: TGCAGCGCTCTTGGGACTCCAAACTATGGCTACACCTTC. It translates to CSALGTPNYGYTF. The variable domain in full, completed from reference TRBV29-1 and TRBJ1-2, reads SAVISQKPSRDICQRGTSLTIQCQVDSQVTMMFWYRQQPGQSLTLIATANQGSEATYESGFVIDKFPISRPNLTFSTLTVSNMSPEDSSIYLCSALGTPNYGYTFGSGTRLTVV.

This chain's CDR3 is CASSFPTFGQGIYEQYF. In DNA form, the CDR3 reads TGTGCCAGCAGTTTCCCAACCTTCGGACAGGGTATCTACGAGCAGTACTTC. The rearrangement joins TRBV28 to TRBJ2-7, with 8 bases identical to TRBD1. Germline CDR1 reads MDHEN; CDR2 reads SYDVKM. The V gene end was trimmed by 3 bases and the J gene end by 3 bases; junction bases not matched to a gene: 13. The CDR3 contains 17 residues.

The rearrangement links TRBV6-5 to TRBJ2-6; TRBD1 is a possible D gene (6 bases). V gave up 5 bases and J gave up 2 bases, with 7 bases separating them. The CDR3 covers 14 residues. Germline CDR1 reads MNHEY; CDR2 reads SVGAGI. In nucleotides, the CDR3 is TGTGCCAGCAGTAGGGACACTGGGGCCAACGTCCTGACTTTC. Encoded protein: CASSRDTGANVLTF.

The chain is built from TRBV6-5 and TRBJ2-7, with D possibly TRBD2 on 6 matching bases. The CDR3 consists of 14 residues. Between the trimmed V and J ends, which lost 2 bases and 3 bases, there was a span of 11 bases. Germline loops: CDR1 MNHEY, CDR2 SVGAGI. The CDR3, as DNA: TGTGCCAGCAGTTACACTAGGACTATCTACGAGCAGTACTTC. Translation gives CASSYTRTIYEQYF.

The V gene is TRBV7-2, the J gene TRBJ2-2; 9 nucleotides line up with TRBD1. CDR1 is SGHTA, CDR2 FQGNSA, per germline. The trim removed 4 bases at V and 5 bases at J, leaving 8 bases unmatched. The CDR3 is made up of 16 amino acids. The CDR3 region is CASSSYRGRETGELFF. CDR3 coding DNA: TGTGCCAGCAGCTCCTACAGGGGGCGAGAGACCGGGGAGCTGTTTTTT.

This clone has a handful of counts. The rearrangement links TRBV5-6 to TRBJ1-2, with TRBD1 matching over 10 bases. J gave up 8 bases and V 3 bases, and 1 base lay outside the gene matches. This CDR3 has 12 residues. The germline V gene encodes CDR1 SGHDT and CDR2 YYEEEE. The CDR3 region has the DNA TGTGCCAGCAGCTGGACAGGGGGAGGCTACACCTTC. It yields the protein CASSWTGGGYTF.

J is TRBJ1-2 and V is TRBV7-2, with 8 bases fitting TRBD1. V trimming: 1 base; J trimming: 8 bases; junction bases outside the gene matches: 9. The CDR3 spans 15 residues. In germline, CDR1 is SGHTA, CDR2 FQGNSA. CDR3 nucleotides: TGTGCCAGCAGCTTAGAGCCTAGGACAGGGTTGGGCTACACCTTC. Protein product: CASSLEPRTGLGYTF.

The J gene is TRBJ2-3, the V gene TRBV5-1, with 10 bases fitting TRBD1. Trimming removed 3 bases from V and 3 bases from J; junction bases left unmatched: 7. This CDR3 has 16 amino acids. Germline V gene data show CDR1 as SGHRS and CDR2 as YFSETQ. The CDR3 nucleotides read TGCGCCAGCAGCTCACTGCTGGGACAGGGGACAGATACGCAGTATTTT. The encoded protein is CASSSLLGQGTDTQYF.

The V gene is TRBV5-1, the J gene TRBJ1-3; no firm D call. Germline V lookup: CDR1 SGHRS, CDR2 YFSETQ. Trimming stripped 1 base from V and 0 bases from J, with 14 bases between. This CDR3 is built from 17 residues. The CDR3 DNA follows: TGCGCCAGCAGCTTGTCTGGCGGACTTAGCTCTGGAAACACCATATATTTT. It yields the protein CASSLSGGLSSGNTIYF. Looking up the rest from reference TRBV5-1 and TRBJ1-3 gives the full variable domain: KAGVTQTPRYLIKTRGQQVTLSCSPISGHRSVSWYQQTPGQGLQFLFEYFSETQRNKGNFPGRFSGRQFSNSRSEMNVSTLELGDSALYLCASSLSGGLSSGNTIYFGEGSWLTVV.

The chain couples TRBV7-2 to TRBJ2-2; D not resolved. CDR1 is SGHTA and CDR2 is FQGNSA in the germline V gene. V was trimmed by 7 bases and J by 1 base, leaving 10 bases between them. The length of the CDR3 is 14 residues. CDR3 sequence: CASTPGMNTGELFF. The CDR3 DNA reads TGTGCCAGCACCCCCGGTATGAACACCGGGGAGCTGTTTTTT.

The chain recombines TRBV24-1 with TRBJ2-3, with 8 bases matching TRBD1. The CDR3 is made up of 17 amino acids. Trimming at V came to 2 bases and at J to 1 base, leaving 7 bases not matched to a gene. CDR1 and CDR2 (germline): KGHDR, SFDVKD. CDR3 loop: CATSDSSGTGRTDTQYF. CDR3 nucleotides: TGTGCCACCAGTGATTCCTCCGGGACAGGCCGCACAGATACGCAGTATTTT.

This clone was recorded a few times. The chain recombines TRBV19 with TRBJ1-1, with D unclear. Germline loops: CDR1 LNHDA, CDR2 SQIVND (reference sequence). The length of the CDR3 is 14 residues. Trimming stripped 5 bases from V and 0 bases from J, with 10 bases between. The CDR3 is CASSLGRMNTEAFF. The CDR3 coding sequence is TGTGCCAGTAGTTTGGGCAGGATGAACACTGAAGCTTTCTTT.

This chain connects TRBV10-3 to TRBJ2-2; 8 nucleotides align to TRBD2. CDR1 is ENHRY, CDR2 SYGVKD, per germline. The CDR3 length is 16 residues. V trimming: 9 bases; J trimming: 1 base; junction bases outside the gene matches: 10. The DNA for the CDR3 is TGTGCCATGGGCGCCTTGGGACTAGTGAACACCGGGGAGCTGTTTTTT. Translating it yields CAMGALGLVNTGELFF.

This clone showed up just once. This sequence joins TRBV5-1 and TRBJ2-5, with 7 bases aligning to TRBD2. Germline-derived CDR1 and CDR2 are SGHRS and YFSETQ. The CDR3 loop spans 14 amino acids. V trimming: 0 bases; J trimming: 7 bases; junction bases outside the gene matches: 6. CDR3 region: CASSLEGLPGTQYF. CDR3 sequence (DNA): TGCGCCAGCAGCTTGGAGGGACTACCCGGGACCCAGTACTTC.

The rearrangement uses TRBV9 and TRBJ2-1, with 11 bases fitting TRBD1. V gave up 4 bases and J gave up 9 bases; unmatched junction bases: 9. CDR1 and CDR2 from the germline V gene are SGDLS and YYNGEE. There are 15 residues in the CDR3. The chain's CDR3 is CASSHLRTGGSEQFF. CDR3 sequence (DNA): TGTGCCAGCAGCCATCTTCGGACAGGGGGCTCTGAGCAGTTCTTC.

Comments on this clone: The sample contains more than one DNA sequence encoding this CDR3. The rearrangement uses TRBV9 and TRBJ2-2; 8 nucleotides agree with TRBD2. The CDR3 consists of 16 residues. CDR1 and CDR2 (germline): SGDLS, YYNGEE. V shed 2 bases, J shed 1 base, and the junction held 4 bases outside the gene matches. The CDR3 region is CASSVGLAVNTGELFF. In DNA form, the CDR3 reads TGTGCCAGCAGCGTTGGACTAGCAGTGAACACCGGGGAGCTGTTTTTT. The variable domain in full, completed from reference TRBV9 and TRBJ2-2, reads DSGVTQTPKHLITATGQRVTLRCSPRSGDLSVYWYQQSLDQGLQFLIQYYNGEERAKGNILERFSAQQFPDLHSELNLSSLELGDSALYFCASSVGLAVNTGELFFGEGSRLTVL.

This clone was recorded once. The rearrangement uses TRBV18 and TRBJ2-7, with 9 nucleotides matching TRBD1. The J segment lost 6 bases and the V segment lost 1 base, leaving 7 bases of the junction unmatched. The CDR3 extends over 15 amino acids. Germline lookup yields CDR1 KGHSH and CDR2 LQKENI. CDR3 loop: CASSPRGTGYPEQYF. CDR3 coding DNA: TGTGCCAGCTCACCACGGGGGACAGGGTACCCCGAGCAGTACTTC.